Presented here are 21 T cell receptor beta chains from one specimen sequenced in a study of Graves' ophthalmopathy and Graves' hyperthyroidism. The sequenced template was RNA, covering the TCR beta CDR3 region. Amplification began with first-round RT-PCR using HTBI primers, then second-round multiplex PCR was performed. TCRdb redid the calling of the multiplex PCR reads with MiXCR, one entry per CDR3 protein. Of hundreds of thousands of distinct CDR3 sequences detected, about 24% appear once; the ten largest clones hold more than 5.5%. Source material: peripheral blood. All receptors come from a young woman with stable Graves' hyperthyroidism. Some clones in this sample may be carry-over from other donors' samples.

V is TRBV6-1 and J is TRBJ2-5; perhaps D is TRBD1 or TRBD2 (5 bases each). This CDR3 is built from 13 residues. V was cut by 6 bases and J by 6 bases, with 14 bases left in between. CDR1 is MNHNS and CDR2 is SASEGT in the germline V gene. The CDR3 here is CASSPLGEQTQYF. The CDR3 DNA reads as TGTGCCAGCAGCCCCCTGGGGGAACAGACCCAGTACTTC.

This clonotype has at least ten counts. The chain couples TRBV11-1 to TRBJ1-1, with a weak D call TRBD1 (5 bases). This CDR3 is 16 amino acids long. Germline CDR1 is SGHAT and CDR2 is FQDESV (reference sequence). The V and J ends lost 1 base and 1 base respectively, with 13 bases between them. CDR3 coding DNA: TGTGCCAGCAGCTTAGATAGGGACGGCCCGAACACTGAAGCTTTCTTT. It yields the protein CASSLDRDGPNTEAFF. Using reference TRBV11-1 and TRBJ1-1 for the parts outside the CDR3, the full variable domain is EAEVAQSPRYKITEKSQAVAFWCDPISGHATLYWYRQILGQGPELLVQFQDESVVDDSQLPKDRFSAERLKGVDSTLKIQPAELGDSAMYLCASSLDRDGPNTEAFFGQGTRLTVV.

This clonotype showed up many times. At one end the junction does not follow the germline gene, possibly because of a read error. The chain combines TRBV11-1 with TRBJ1-1; D unclear. The CDR3 length is 13 residues. Looked up from germline, CDR1 is SGHAT and CDR2 is FQDESV (reference sequence). CDR3 nucleotides: TGTGCCTGCAGCTTAGTAGAGAACACTGAAGCTTTCTTT. It translates to CACSLVENTEAFF.

A few counts support this clonotype. The genes are TRBV27 and TRBJ1-6, with D possibly being TRBD1 (6 bases). Germline V gene data show CDR1 as MNHEY and CDR2 as SMNVEV (reference sequence). The CDR3 runs 14 residues. Trimming removed 5 bases from V and 9 bases from J, with 14 bases in between. CDR3 DNA sequence: TGTGCCAGCAGTCAACAGGGAATGGGTTCACCCCTCCACTTT. The encoded protein is CASSQQGMGSPLHF.

In its sample, this clonotype was seen a few times. The chain links TRBV9 to TRBJ2-2; D is perhaps TRBD2 (6 bases). Germline V gives CDR1 SGDLS, CDR2 YYNGEE. Trimming took off 3 bases at V and 2 bases at J, with 17 bases between the two ends. This CDR3 has 17 residues. CDR3 amino acids: CASSGPTKGGNTGELFF. CDR3 nucleotides: TGTGCCAGCAGCGGACCCACTAAGGGAGGAAACACCGGGGAGCTGTTTTTT.

About this clonotype: This may arise from a read error, as a much more abundant clone is one base away. The chain has TRBV15 and TRBJ2-5; 8 bases fit TRBD1. Germline V gene lookup returns CDR1 LNHNV and CDR2 YYDKDF (reference sequence). CDR3 length: 13 residues. In DNA form, the CDR3 reads TGTGTCACCAGCAAAGGACAGGGTGAGACCCAGTACTTC. It translates to CVTSKGQGETQYF. The entire variable domain, with the rest obtained from reference TRBV15 and TRBJ2-5, is as follows: DAMVIQNPRYQVTQFGKPVTLSCSQTLNHNVMYWYQQKSSQAPKLLFHYYDKDFNNEADTPDNFQSRRPNTSFCFLDIRSPGLGDTAMYLCVTSKGQGETQYFGPGTRLLVL.

The rearrangement uses TRBV19 and TRBJ1-5, with D maybe TRBD1 (6 bases). V was pared by 5 bases and J by 7 bases, with 15 bases between. This CDR3 is 14 amino acids long. Germline V lookup: CDR1 LNHDA, CDR2 SQIVND (reference sequence). The CDR3 loop is CASSDQGRRQPQHF. The CDR3 DNA follows: TGTGCCAGTAGTGATCAGGGGCGACGCCAGCCCCAGCATTTT.

This clonotype occurred a few times. Possible read error: a much larger clone is one base away. The V and J genes are TRBV12-3 or TRBV12-4 and TRBJ1-3, with a possible D match to TRBD1 (5 bases). The CDR3 contains 15 residues. CDR3 amino acids: CASSPSRGVGSTIYF. In nucleotides, the CDR3 is TGTGCCAGCAGTCCATCCCGGGGGGTTGGAAGCACCATATATTTT.

The chain carries TRBV4-1 and TRBJ1-3, with TRBD1 as a possible D gene (5 bases). Trimming took off 1 base at V and 1 base at J, with 17 bases between the two ends. CDR1 is MGHRA and CDR2 is YSYEKL in the germline V gene. The CDR3 totals 18 residues. The CDR3 region is CASSQGGRSRESGNTIYF. DNA of the CDR3: TGCGCCAGCAGCCAAGGGGGGAGAAGTAGAGAATCTGGAAACACCATATATTTT.

This clonotype was observed at least ten times. The chain uses TRBV6-5 and TRBJ2-7; D might be TRBD1 (5 bases). The CDR3 is made up of 13 amino acids. Per germline, CDR1 MNHEY and CDR2 SVGAGI. V was clipped by 6 bases and J by 2 bases, with 11 bases between them. The CDR3 region is CASSSDSTYEQYF. CDR3 bases: TGTGCCAGCAGCTCCGACAGTACCTACGAGCAGTACTTC.

This rearrangement joins TRBV6-1 to TRBJ2-4, with D possibly matching TRBD1 (5 bases). This CDR3 contains 14 residues. Trimming stripped 5 bases from V and 2 bases from J, with 10 bases between. Germline V gives CDR1 MNHNS, CDR2 SASEGT. The CDR3 protein is CASSPSGPKNIQYF. The CDR3 DNA follows: TGTGCCAGCAGTCCCTCAGGGCCCAAAAACATTCAGTACTTC.

In this sample, this clonotype turned up many times. The chain has TRBV12-3 or TRBV12-4 and TRBJ2-7; D is unresolved. The CDR3 is made up of 14 amino acids. V dropped 2 bases and J dropped 2 bases, with 10 bases sitting between them. The CDR3 coding sequence is TGTGCCAGCAGTTTACTTCCGGCAACCTACGAGCAGTACTTC. The encoded protein is CASSLLPATYEQYF.

This chain joins TRBV7-6 and TRBJ1-2, with 11 bases lining up with TRBD1. In germline, CDR1 is SGHVS, CDR2 FNYEAQ. The CDR3 spans 13 residues. The ends lost 3 bases at V and 10 bases at J; junction bases unmatched: 4. The CDR3 nucleotides read TGTGCCAGCAGCTTCGGGACAGGGGGTGACTACACCTTC. The encoded protein is CASSFGTGGDYTF.

At least ten counts were recorded for this clonotype. The V call is TRBV12-3 or TRBV12-4, the J call TRBJ2-7; TRBD1 aligns across 10 bases. J lost 6 bases, V lost 6 bases, and 5 bases had no gene match. There are 13 residues in the CDR3. Written as DNA, the CDR3 is TGTGCCAGCAGCAATGACAGGGGGCGCGAGCAGTACTTC. This codes for CASSNDRGREQYF.

This clonotype has only a few counts. The genes are TRBV7-8 and TRBJ1-6; a possible D gene is TRBD1 (5 bases). V lost 0 bases to trimming and J lost 7 bases, with 10 bases between them. The CDR3 sequence is 15 residues long. Germline V CDR1 and CDR2: SGHVS, FQNEAQ. This CDR3 reads CASSLAWDGNSPLHF. Written as DNA, the CDR3 is TGTGCCAGCAGCTTAGCCTGGGACGGCAATTCACCCCTCCACTTT.

This clonotype has at least ten counts. The rearrangement joins TRBV20-1 to TRBJ2-7; 8 positions match TRBD1. CDR1 and CDR2 from the germline V gene are DFQATT and SNEGSKA (reference sequence). V lost 3 bases to trimming and J lost 4 bases; unmatched junction nucleotides: 8. The CDR3 has 14 residues. In DNA form, the CDR3 reads TGCAGTGCTAGCCGGGACAGGTGGTCTTACGAGCAGTACTTC. This encodes CSASRDRWSYEQYF.

CDR3 sequence reads: CASNNRGLNSPLHF. The CDR3, as DNA: TGTGCCAGCAATAACAGGGGACTAAATTCACCCCTCCACTTT. The chain joins TRBV6-1 to TRBJ1-6; 7 bases line up with TRBD1. The CDR3 covers 14 residues. The germline gives CDR1 MNHNS, CDR2 SASEGT. With V trimmed by 7 bases and J by 7 bases, 7 bases remained unmatched.

The rearrangement links TRBV6-4 to TRBJ1-5, with D perhaps matching TRBD1 (6 bases). Germline V gene sequence: CDR1 MRHNA, CDR2 SNTAGT. The CDR3 has 15 residues. With 10 bases removed from V and 7 bases from J, the gap between germline ends came to 23 bases. In nucleotides, the CDR3 is TGTGCCACCACGGGGGGACACCCGGGGTGGCAGCCCCAGCATTTT. This sequence encodes CATTGGHPGWQPQHF.

This clonotype showed up many times. The rearrangement links TRBV4-1 to TRBJ2-7; the D is unclear. V was shortened by 3 bases and J by 8 bases, with 11 bases between the two germline ends. CDR1 is MGHRA, CDR2 YSYEKL, per germline. This CDR3 comprises 12 residues. The CDR3 loop reads CASSQGSAQQYF. Written as DNA, the CDR3 is TGCGCCAGCAGCCAGGGGTCAGCACAGCAGTACTTC.

This clonotype was detected only a few times. The chain links TRBV20-1 to TRBJ2-3, with D perhaps TRBD2 (6 bases). Trimming cost V 3 bases and J 0 bases, with 22 bases left between them. CDR3 length: 18 residues. Germline CDR1 DFQATT, CDR2 SNEGSKA (reference sequence). CDR3 nucleotide sequence: TGCAGTGCTAGGCCCCTGGGAGCGGGCATCACTAGCACAGATACGCAGTATTTT. This translates into CSARPLGAGITSTDTQYF.

This clonotype was detected many times. The V call is TRBV12-3 or TRBV12-4, the J call TRBJ1-3; D possibly corresponds to TRBD1 (6 bases). V was pared by 0 bases and J by 0 bases, with 9 bases between. CDR3 size: 16 residues. The CDR3 DNA reads as TGTGCCAGCAGTTTAGCAGGGGGACTCTCTGGAAACACCATATATTTT. It codes for CASSLAGGLSGNTIYF.